Below are 10 T cell receptor beta chains sequenced from a single sample in a study of control samples from healthy donors and cancer patients. Data came from immunoSEQ multiplex PCR; TCRdb stores just in-frame clones and leaves some out. Of about 180,000 clones detected, around nine tenths appear once; the ten largest clones hold around 1.4%. The specimen sequenced was blood. The origin of the receptors is a man aged 30 to 39 in good health.

The chain links TRBV25-1 to TRBJ1-6; 8 bases align to TRBD1. Germline lookup yields CDR1 MGHDK and CDR2 SYGVNS. The CDR3 runs to 15 residues. V dropped 6 bases and J dropped 7; count of bases not matched to a gene: 8. The CDR3 nucleotides are TGTGCCAGCAGGCAGGGGGCTAGGGAGAATTCACCCCTCCACTTT. This sequence encodes CASRQGARENSPLHF.

V is TRBV6-5 and J is TRBJ1-5; D is uncertain. Trimming pared 4 bases from V and 9 bases from J, leaving 16 bases between. The CDR3 spans 14 residues. Germline lookup yields CDR1 MNHEY and CDR2 SVGAGI. The CDR3 loop is CASSSDFPPRPQHF. CDR3 DNA: TGTGCCAGCAGTTCAGACTTTCCGCCGAGGCCCCAGCATTTT.

The chain links TRBV2 to TRBJ1-1; 7 nucleotides line up with TRBD1. With V trimmed by 6 bases and J by 1 base, 2 bases remained unmatched. This CDR3 has 13 residues. Germline-derived CDR1 and CDR2 are SNHLY and FYNNEI. CDR3: CASSRDRNTEAFF. CDR3 bases: TGTGCCAGCAGCCGGGACAGGAACACTGAAGCTTTCTTT.

This clone appeared once. V gene TRBV19 combines with J gene TRBJ2-1, with a weak D call TRBD2 (7 bases). Trimming shortened V by 3 bases and J by 7 bases, and 19 bases separated the two germline ends. CDR3 size: 16 residues. Germline values: CDR1 LNHDA, CDR2 SQIVND (reference sequence). CDR3 loop: CASSIGGGSGGNEQFF. CDR3 coding DNA: TGTGCCAGTAGTATTGGGGGCGGGAGTGGTGGAAATGAGCAGTTCTTC.

This chain links TRBV7-9 with TRBJ1-5; D perhaps matches TRBD1 (5 bases). The V gene lost 2 bases and the J gene lost 1 base, with 12 bases spanning the gap. This CDR3 region has 16 residues. From germline, CDR1 is SEHNR and CDR2 FQNEAQ (reference sequence). The CDR3 loop is CASSLLGEGSNQPQHF. CDR3 nucleotide sequence: TGTGCCAGCAGCTTATTAGGGGAAGGGAGCAATCAGCCCCAGCATTTT.

The rearrangement uses TRBV28 and TRBJ2-7, with no clear D. Trimming cost V 7 bases and J 1 base, with 8 bases left between them. Germline V gene lookup returns CDR1 MDHEN and CDR2 SYDVKM. The CDR3 is made up of 12 amino acids. CDR3 sequence: CASNKRSYEQYF. The CDR3 DNA reads as TGTGCCAGCAATAAACGATCCTACGAGCAGTACTTC.

Regarding this clone: Other DNA sequences in the same sample also yield this CDR3. V is TRBV29-1 and J is TRBJ1-1; D may be TRBD1 (5 bases). Germline assignment: CDR1 SQVTM and CDR2 ANQGSEA. V lost 5 bases and J 2 bases, leaving 9 bases between the germline ends. The CDR3 totals 12 residues. The DNA of the CDR3 is TGCAGCGTTTGGACAAGCAACACTGAAGCTTTCTTT. It codes for CSVWTSNTEAFF.

The V gene is TRBV11-2, the J gene TRBJ2-1, with 7 bases lining up with TRBD1. The CDR3 covers 16 residues. Looked up from germline, CDR1 is SGHAT and CDR2 is FQNNGV. V was pared by 0 bases and J by 5 bases, with 7 bases of the junction left unmatched. This chain's CDR3 is CASSLEGGALHNEQFF. The CDR3 DNA is TGTGCCAGCAGCTTAGAAGGGGGCGCTCTCCACAATGAGCAGTTCTTC.

J is TRBJ2-7 and V is TRBV7-6; 9 nucleotides align to TRBD1. This CDR3 region has 14 residues. Germline V gene data show CDR1 as SGHVS and CDR2 as FNYEAQ. The trim removed 5 bases at V and 2 bases at J, leaving 4 bases unmatched. CDR3 nucleotide sequence: TGTGCCAGCAGCATCGGGACAGGGACCTACGAGCAGTACTTC. It yields the protein CASSIGTGTYEQYF.

The chain recombines TRBV6-5 with TRBJ1-2; TRBD1 matches at 7 bases. Germline V lookup: CDR1 MNHEY, CDR2 SVGAGI. The CDR3 extends over 14 amino acids. Trimming removed 8 bases from V and 4 bases from J; junction bases left unmatched: 10. The CDR3 DNA is TGTGCCAGCTGCAGGGCAGGGGGGGGCTATGGCTACACCTTC. Encoded protein: CASCRAGGGYGYTF.